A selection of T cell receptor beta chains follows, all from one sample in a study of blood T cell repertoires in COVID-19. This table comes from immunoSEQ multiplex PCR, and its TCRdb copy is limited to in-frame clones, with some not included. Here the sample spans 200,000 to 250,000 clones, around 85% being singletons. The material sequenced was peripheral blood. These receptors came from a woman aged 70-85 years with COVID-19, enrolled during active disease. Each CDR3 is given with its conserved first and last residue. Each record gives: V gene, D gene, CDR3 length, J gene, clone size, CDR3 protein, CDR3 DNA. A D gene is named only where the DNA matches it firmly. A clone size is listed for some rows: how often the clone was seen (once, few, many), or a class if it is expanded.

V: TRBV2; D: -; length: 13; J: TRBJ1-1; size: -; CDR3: CASRGLPGSEAFF; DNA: TGTGCCAGCAGGGGACTCCCAGGCTCTGAAGCTTTCTTT
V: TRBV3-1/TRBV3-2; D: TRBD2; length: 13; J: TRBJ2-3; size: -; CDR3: CASSLAGADTQYF; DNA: TGTGCCAGCAGCTTAGCGGGTGCAGATACGCAGTATTTT
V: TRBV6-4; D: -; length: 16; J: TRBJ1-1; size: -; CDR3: CASSDSTVGGNTEAFF; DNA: TGTGCCAGCAGTGACTCAACGGTTGGAGGAAACACTGAAGCTTTCTTT
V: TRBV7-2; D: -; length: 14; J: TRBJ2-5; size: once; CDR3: CASSPFRDTETQYF; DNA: TGTGCCAGCAGCCCATTCCGGGACACGGAGACCCAGTACTTC
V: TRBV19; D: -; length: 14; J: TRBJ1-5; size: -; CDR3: CASNNRLSNQPQHF; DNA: TGTGCCAGTAACAACCGACTTAGCAATCAGCCCCAGCATTTT
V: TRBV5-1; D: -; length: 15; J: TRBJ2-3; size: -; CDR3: CASSLAGGAPDTQYF; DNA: TGCGCCAGCAGCTTGGCGGGCGGGGCCCCAGATACGCAGTATTTT
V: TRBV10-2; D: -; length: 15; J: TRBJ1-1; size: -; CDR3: CASSESGGLVAEAFF; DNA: TGCGCCAGCAGTGAGTCGGGGGGGCTGGTTGCTGAAGCTTTCTTT
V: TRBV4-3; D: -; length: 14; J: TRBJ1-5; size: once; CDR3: CASSPGRVGQPQHF; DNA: TGCGCCAGCAGCCCTGGGAGGGTAGGTCAGCCCCAGCATTTT
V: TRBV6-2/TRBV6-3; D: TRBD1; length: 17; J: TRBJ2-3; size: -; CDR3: CASSRGRDRGRTDTQYF; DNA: TGTGCCAGCAGTAGGGGGAGGGACAGGGGGCGCACAGATACGCAGTATTTT
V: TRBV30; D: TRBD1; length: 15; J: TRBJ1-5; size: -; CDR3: CAWSLDRSPYQPQHF; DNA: TGTGCCTGGAGTCTGGACAGGTCGCCTTATCAGCCCCAGCATTTT
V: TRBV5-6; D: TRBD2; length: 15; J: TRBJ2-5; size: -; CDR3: CASSLRGEYQETQYF; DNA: TGTGCCAGCAGCTTGCGGGGGGAGTACCAAGAGACCCAGTACTTC
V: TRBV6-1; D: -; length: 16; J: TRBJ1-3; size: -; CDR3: CASSDVGRLGGNTIYF; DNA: TGTGCCAGCAGTGATGTCGGGAGATTGGGCGGAAACACCATATATTTT
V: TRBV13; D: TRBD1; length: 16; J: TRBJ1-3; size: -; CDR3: CASSASQGAFGNTIYF; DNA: TGTGCCAGCAGCGCCTCCCAGGGGGCATTTGGAAACACCATATATTTT
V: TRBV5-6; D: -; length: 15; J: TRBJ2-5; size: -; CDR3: CASSWAGEQKETQYF; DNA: TGTGCCAGCAGCTGGGCAGGGGAGCAGAAAGAGACCCAGTACTTC
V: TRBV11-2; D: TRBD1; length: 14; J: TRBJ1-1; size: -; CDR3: CASSPGQGYTEAFF; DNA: TGTGCCAGCAGCCCAGGACAGGGTTACACTGAAGCTTTCTTT
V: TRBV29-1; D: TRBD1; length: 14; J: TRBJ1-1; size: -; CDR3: CSVEVGQGATEAFF; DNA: TGCAGCGTTGAAGTGGGACAGGGGGCAACTGAAGCTTTCTTT
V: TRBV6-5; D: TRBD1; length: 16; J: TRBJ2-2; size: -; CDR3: CASSYRDRVNTGELFF; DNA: TGTGCCAGCAGTTACAGGGACAGGGTGAACACCGGGGAGCTGTTTTTT
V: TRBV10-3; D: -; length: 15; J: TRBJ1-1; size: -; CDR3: CAISESGRGLTEAFF; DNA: TGTGCCATCAGTGAGTCGGGCAGGGGATTGACTGAAGCTTTCTTT
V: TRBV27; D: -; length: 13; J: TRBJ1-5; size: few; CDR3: CASSLLGNQPQHF; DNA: TGTGCCAGCAGTTTACTCGGCAATCAGCCCCAGCATTTT
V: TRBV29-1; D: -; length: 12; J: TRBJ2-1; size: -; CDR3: CSVEQGYNEQFF; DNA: TGCAGCGTTGAACAGGGATACAATGAGCAGTTCTTC
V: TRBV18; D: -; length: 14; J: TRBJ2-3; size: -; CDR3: CASSPGLRADTQYF; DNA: TGTGCCAGCTCACCGGGCCTCAGGGCAGATACGCAGTATTTT
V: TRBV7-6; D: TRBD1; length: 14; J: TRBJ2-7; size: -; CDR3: CASSLGQGILEQYF; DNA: TGTGCCAGCAGCTTAGGACAGGGTATCCTTGAGCAGTACTTC
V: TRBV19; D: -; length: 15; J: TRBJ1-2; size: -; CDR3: CASSILPPGVYGYTF; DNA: TGTGCCAGTAGTATCCTTCCCCCAGGGGTCTATGGCTACACCTTC
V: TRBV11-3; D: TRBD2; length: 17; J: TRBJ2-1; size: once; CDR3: CASSLDGRPSGSNEQFF; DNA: TGTGCCAGCAGCTTAGATGGCCGGCCTAGCGGGAGTAATGAGCAGTTCTTC
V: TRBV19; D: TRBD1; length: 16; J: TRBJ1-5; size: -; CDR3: CASSSPRTGRGQPQHF; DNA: TGTGCCAGTAGTTCCCCTCGGACAGGACGGGGTCAGCCCCAGCATTTT
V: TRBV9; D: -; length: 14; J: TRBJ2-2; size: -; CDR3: CASRRDRSTGELFF; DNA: TGTGCCAGCAGGAGAGACAGATCTACCGGGGAGCTGTTTTTT
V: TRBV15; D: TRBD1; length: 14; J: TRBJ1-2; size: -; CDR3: CATSIDRVPYGYTF; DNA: TGTGCCACCAGCATCGACAGGGTGCCCTATGGCTACACCTTC
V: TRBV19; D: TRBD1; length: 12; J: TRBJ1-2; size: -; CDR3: CASSIDRVGYTF; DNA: TGTGCCAGTAGTATTGACAGGGTTGGCTACACCTTC
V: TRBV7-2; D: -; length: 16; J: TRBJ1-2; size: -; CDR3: CASSLGAGDFNYGYTF; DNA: TGTGCCAGCAGCCTCGGGGCAGGGGATTTTAACTATGGCTACACCTTC
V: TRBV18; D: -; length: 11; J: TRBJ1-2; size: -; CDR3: CASSSDYGYTF; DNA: TGTGCCAGCTCGTCGGACTATGGCTACACCTTC
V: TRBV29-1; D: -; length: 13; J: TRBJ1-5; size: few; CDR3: CSVAPGGNQPQHF; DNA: TGCAGCGTTGCCCCGGGAGGGAATCAGCCCCAGCATTTT
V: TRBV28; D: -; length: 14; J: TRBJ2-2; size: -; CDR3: CASSPWGGSGELFF; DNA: TGTGCCAGCAGTCCTTGGGGGGGCTCCGGGGAGCTGTTTTTT
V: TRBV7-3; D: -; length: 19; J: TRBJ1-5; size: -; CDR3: CASPLQVGYGWVCNQPQHF; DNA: TGTGCCAGTCCTCTACAGGTGGGCTACGGATGGGTTTGTAATCAGCCCCAGCATTTT
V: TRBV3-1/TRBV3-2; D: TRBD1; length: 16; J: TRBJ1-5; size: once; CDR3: CASSQAGQGGNQPQHF; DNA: TGTGCCAGCAGCCAAGCCGGACAGGGAGGGAATCAGCCCCAGCATTTT
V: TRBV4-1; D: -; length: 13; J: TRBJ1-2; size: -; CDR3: CASSQDGGAGYTF; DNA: TGCGCCAGCAGCCAAGATGGAGGGGCTGGCTACACCTTC
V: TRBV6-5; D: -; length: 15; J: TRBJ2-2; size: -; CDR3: CASTEGSGNTGELFF; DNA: TGTGCCAGCACCGAAGGGAGCGGGAACACCGGGGAGCTGTTTTTT
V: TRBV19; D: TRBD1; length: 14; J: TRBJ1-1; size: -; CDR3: CASSLTGGEGEAFF; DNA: TGTGCCAGTAGTTTGACAGGGGGAGAGGGTGAAGCTTTCTTT
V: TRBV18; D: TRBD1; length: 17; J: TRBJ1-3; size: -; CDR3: CASSPGQGGFSGNTIYF; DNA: TGTGCCAGCTCACCAGGGCAGGGGGGCTTCTCTGGAAACACCATATATTTT
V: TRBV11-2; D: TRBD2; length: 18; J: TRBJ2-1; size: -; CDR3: CASSLDRLAGNPYNEQFF; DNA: TGTGCCAGCAGCTTAGATCGACTAGCGGGAAACCCCTACAATGAGCAGTTCTTC
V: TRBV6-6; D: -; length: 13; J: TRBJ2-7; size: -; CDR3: CASGGRFSYEQYF; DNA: TGTGCCAGTGGGGGCCGTTTCTCCTACGAGCAGTACTTC
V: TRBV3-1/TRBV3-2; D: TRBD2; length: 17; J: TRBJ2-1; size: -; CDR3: CASSQASLAGGHNEQFF; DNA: TGTGCCAGCAGCCAAGCTTCTTTAGCGGGGGGCCACAATGAGCAGTTCTTC
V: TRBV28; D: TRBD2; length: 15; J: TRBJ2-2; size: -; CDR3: CASTLSGGNTGELFF; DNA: TGTGCCAGCACCCTCAGCGGGGGAAACACCGGGGAGCTGTTTTTT
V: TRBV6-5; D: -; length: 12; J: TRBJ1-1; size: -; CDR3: CASSRGNTEAFF; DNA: TGTGCCAGCAGCCGGGGGAACACTGAAGCTTTCTTT
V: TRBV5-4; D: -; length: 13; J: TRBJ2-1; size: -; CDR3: CASSLGQGNEQFF; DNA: TGTGCCAGCAGCTTGGGGCAGGGAAATGAGCAGTTCTTC
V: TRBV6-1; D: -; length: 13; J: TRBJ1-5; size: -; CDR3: CASRRVFNQPQHF; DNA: TGTGCCAGCAGACGGGTCTTTAATCAGCCCCAGCATTTT
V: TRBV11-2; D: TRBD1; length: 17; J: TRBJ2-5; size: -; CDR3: CASSPLTDRAFFETQYF; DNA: TGTGCCAGCAGCCCTCTAACCGACAGGGCATTCTTTGAGACCCAGTACTTC
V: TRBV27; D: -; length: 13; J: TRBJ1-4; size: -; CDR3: CATAQGFGEKLFF; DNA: TGTGCCACCGCACAGGGTTTTGGTGAAAAACTGTTTTTT
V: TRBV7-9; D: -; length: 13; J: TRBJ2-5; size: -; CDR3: CASSPGRRETQYF; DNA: TGTGCCAGCAGCCCAGGGAGGCGGGAGACCCAGTACTTC
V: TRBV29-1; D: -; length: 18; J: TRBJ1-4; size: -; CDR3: CSVSLASVSFTTNEKLFF; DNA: TGCAGCGTTAGTTTAGCGTCCGTCAGCTTCACAACTAATGAAAAACTGTTTTTT
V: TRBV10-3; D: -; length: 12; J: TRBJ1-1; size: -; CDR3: CAIQRGGTEAFF; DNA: TGTGCCATTCAGAGAGGGGGCACTGAAGCTTTCTTT
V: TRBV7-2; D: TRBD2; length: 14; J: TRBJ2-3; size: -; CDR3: CASSLVREGDTQYF; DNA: TGTGCCAGCAGCTTAGTCCGGGAGGGAGATACGCAGTATTTT
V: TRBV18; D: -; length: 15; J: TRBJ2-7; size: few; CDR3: CASSPIPQDSYEQYF; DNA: TGTGCCAGCTCACCAATCCCTCAGGACTCCTACGAGCAGTACTTC
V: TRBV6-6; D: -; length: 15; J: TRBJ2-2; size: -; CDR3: CASSPSSGGTGELFF; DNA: TGTGCCAGCAGCCCCTCCAGCGGAGGTACCGGGGAGCTGTTTTTT
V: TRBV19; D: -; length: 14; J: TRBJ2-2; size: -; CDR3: CASSGSANTGELFF; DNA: TGTGCCAGTAGTGGCAGCGCGAACACCGGGGAGCTGTTTTTT
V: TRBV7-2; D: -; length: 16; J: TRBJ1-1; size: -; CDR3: CASSLLSGTLNTEAFF; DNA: TGTGCCAGCAGCTTACTCTCCGGGACACTGAACACTGAAGCTTTCTTT